Sequencing of this T cell receptor (beta chain) was carried out in a study of T-cell memory formation after mild COVID-19. General study findings and limits: Mainly CM and EM harbored the contracting CD4+ clones; mainly EMRA harbored the CD8+ ones. Still unconfirmed is whether the second-wave clones peaking on day 37 recognized SARS-CoV-2. Clones that got smaller from day 15 to 85 had even CD4/CD8, while clones growing later tipped toward CD4+.

With regard to this clonotype: Its specificity is unknown.

Trimming cost V 2 bases and J 10 bases, with 10 bases left between them. The CDR3 totals 12 residues. Germline assignment: CDR1 SGHRS and CDR2 YFSETQ. 5'RACE primed at constant segments yielded TCR alpha and TCR beta cDNA libraries bearing sample barcodes and UMIs. MiXCR was run by TCRdb on the 5' RACE reads, yielding one entry per CDR3 protein. The sample shows hundreds of thousands of distinct CDR3 sequences, more than 15% of them seen only once. This chain connects TRBV5-1 to TRBJ2-1, with unresolved D. The specimen was PBMCs or a T cell subset sorted from them (not recorded which). The clonotype was recovered from an adult woman who had mild COVID-19 (a few samples of this study predate the infection). Cell type and time point are not known. CDR3 residues: CASSLAGVEQFF. The CDR3 DNA reads as TGCGCCAGCAGCTTAGCTGGCGTGGAGCAGTTCTTC.